This record looks at one TCR beta chain sequence and its context. Its target is not known. Deep was the level at which the assay was run. Original analysis: Filtering was not the same, since immunoSEQ gave junction-only sequences without quality scores. TCRdb keeps only in-frame clones here, not all; method: immunoSEQ multiplex PCR. V, J and clone size derive from that table, while D and trimming were established from the DNA sequence. Of roughly 2.4 million clones listed, approximately 94% are singletons. The sample comes from a study of shared clonotypes between healthy human individuals. About the study: Ranging from 18 to 49 in age, donors were two women and a few men. Points from the study as a whole: The rarefaction results pointed to incomplete sorted-subset sequencing despite large depth.

CDR3 length equals 17 residues. Germline V gene data show CDR1 as KGHSH and CDR2 as LQKENI. V was cut by 1 base and J by 8 bases, with 23 bases left in between. The sample was naive CD4+ T cells sorted from blood. Subset defined: CD45RA+ positively selected. V and J are TRBV18 and TRBJ1-2; TRBD1 might be the D (6 bases). This TCR came from a man aged 18 to 29 in good health. CDR3 amino acids: CASSPRQGHTAVDGYTF. CDR3 nucleotide sequence: TGTGCCAGCTCACCACGGCAGGGGCATACAGCGGTCGACGGCTACACCTTC.